The entry that follows covers one TCR beta chain sequence. The target antigen is unknown. This sample is drawn from a study of CD8 T cells in Susac syndrome. Overall study findings and caveats: When the CD4+ T cell repertoires of patients with Susac syndrome were examined, they did not show any clonal expansion.

Recently defined diagnostic criteria for definite or probable disease were fulfilled by Susac syndrome patients. Random hexamers primed reverse transcription of about 0.5 to 1 ug RNA. TCRdb reprocessed the immunoSEQ multiplex PCR reads with MiXCR, giving one entry per CDR3 protein. Of about 240,000 distinct CDR3 sequences listed, almost 97% were seen once; the top ten hold less than 0.11%. Unmatched junction bases numbered 10, after V lost 6 bases and J lost 7 bases. CDR3 length: 14 residues. Germline CDR1 is ENHRY and CDR2 is SYGVKD. The chain is built from TRBV10-3 and TRBJ2-3; 7 bases align to TRBD1. Specimen: CD4+ T cells from PBMCs. The sequence came from a human donor with Susac syndrome. DNA for the CDR3: TGTGCCATCAGCCAGGGACAGCGACTAAATACGCAGTATTTT. Amino acid sequence: CAISQGQRLNTQYF.